A single T cell receptor (beta chain) is shown here with its context. The ends were cut back, 3 bases at V and 4 bases at J, with 14 bases in the middle. The CDR3 runs to 15 residues. CDR1 is SGDLS and CDR2 is YYNGEE in the germline V gene. These data belong to a study of CD8 T cells in Susac syndrome. In blood CD8+ and CD4+ T cells, TCR beta underwent sequencing. The healthy controls were matched to patients by age and sex. TEMRA cells were FACS-enriched, and CD8+ and CD4+ T cells were isolated negatively. Random hexamers served to reverse transcribe roughly 0.45 to 1 ug RNA. By means of immunoSEQ multiplex PCR, TCR beta CDR3 spanning 54 Vbeta and 13 Jbeta underwent amplification. One entry per CDR3 protein, called by TCRdb with MiXCR from the immunoSEQ multiplex PCR reads. The data show about 190,000 distinct CDR3 sequences, with 85% to 95% seen just once and 0.095% to 0.12% held by the top ten.

Sequenced material: CD4+ T cells from PBMCs. The chain links TRBV9 to TRBJ2-1; D possibly corresponds to TRBD2 (6 bases). The sequence derives from a human donor in good health. CDR3 sequence (DNA): TGTGCCAGCAGCGCCGGGGGAGAATCTTACAATGAGCAGTTCTTC. Encoded protein: CASSAGGESYNEQFF. The variable domain in full, with the rest retrieved from reference TRBV9 and TRBJ2-1, is DSGVTQTPKHLITATGQRVTLRCSPRSGDLSVYWYQQSLDQGLQFLIQYYNGEERAKGNILERFSAQQFPDLHSELNLSSLELGDSALYFCASSAGGESYNEQFFGPGTRLTVL.